A single sample gave rise to the 24 T cell receptor beta chains below, sequenced in a study of cytomegalovirus exposure and HLA in healthy donors. With 60 Vbeta and 13 Jbeta primers, the PCR was carried out. Generated by immunoSEQ multiplex PCR, the TCRdb table keeps only in-frame clones and is missing some. The data show about 190,000 clones, 82% seen once. The material sequenced was PBMCs. All receptors derive from a woman younger than 30 in good health and CMV-seronegative.

This chain uses TRBV19 with TRBJ2-5; no clear D. Germline values: CDR1 LNHDA, CDR2 SQIVND (reference sequence). Trimming removed 3 bases from V and 5 bases from J, with 13 bases in between. CDR3 length equals 14 residues. DNA of the CDR3: TGTGCCAGTAGTATTCCTGGCCTGGAGGAGACCCAGTACTTC. This gives the protein CASSIPGLEETQYF. The variable domain in full, completed from reference TRBV19 and TRBJ2-5, reads DGGITQSPKYLFRKEGQNVTLSCEQNLNHDAMYWYRQDPGQGLRLIYYSQIVNDFQKGDIAEGYSVSREKKESFPLTVTSAQKNPTAFYLCASSIPGLEETQYFGPGTRLLVL.

V is TRBV19 and J is TRBJ1-6, with D possibly being TRBD1 (6 bases). The CDR3 loop spans 12 amino acids. Germline assignment: CDR1 LNHDA and CDR2 SQIVND (reference sequence). V lost 7 bases, J lost 8 bases, and 9 bases lay in between. This CDR3 reads CASKNRDSPLHF. CDR3 bases: TGTGCCAGTAAGAACAGGGATTCACCCCTCCACTTT.

The chain combines TRBV19 with TRBJ1-5; 8 bases fit TRBD1. This CDR3 has 14 amino acids. The germline V gene has CDR1 LNHDA and CDR2 SQIVND (reference sequence). V was clipped by 8 bases and J by 4 bases; unmatched bases: 7. The CDR3 DNA is TGTGCCAGTCGCCGGGACAGGAGGAATCAGCCCCAGCATTTT. Encoded protein: CASRRDRRNQPQHF.

The V and J genes are TRBV5-4 and TRBJ2-1; 14 nucleotides line up with TRBD2. Germline CDR1 is SGHNT and CDR2 is YYREEE (reference sequence). The CDR3 length is 15 residues. V dropped 4 bases and J dropped 5; count of bases not matched to a gene: 2. CDR3: CASSKGLAGDNEQFF. CDR3 coding DNA: TGTGCCAGCAGCAAGGGACTAGCGGGGGACAATGAGCAGTTCTTC. The full variable domain, its missing parts supplied by reference TRBV5-4 and TRBJ2-1, is ETGVTQSPTHLIKTRGQQVTLRCSSQSGHNTVSWYQQALGQGPQFIFQYYREEENGRGNFPPRFSGLQFPNYSSELNVNALELDDSALYLCASSKGLAGDNEQFFGPGTRLTVL.

This chain connects TRBV10-1 to TRBJ2-5; D perhaps matches TRBD1 (5 bases). V was trimmed by 6 bases and J by 7 bases, leaving 18 bases between them. Germline assignment: CDR1 WNHNN and CDR2 SYGVQD (reference sequence). The CDR3 runs 14 residues. In DNA, the CDR3 is TGCGCCAGCAGCAAAGGGTCTATTACAGGGACCCAGTACTTC. It codes for CASSKGSITGTQYF.

The genes are TRBV4-2 and TRBJ2-3; no clear D gene. Trimming removed 0 bases from V and 4 bases from J, with 5 bases in between. CDR3 length: 13 residues. Per germline, CDR1 LGHNA and CDR2 YNFKEQ. In DNA form, the CDR3 reads TGTGCCAGCAGCCAAGATTACTCAGATACGCAGTATTTT. It encodes CASSQDYSDTQYF.

V usage is TRBV18 and J usage is TRBJ1-2, with 9 bases fitting TRBD1. The CDR3 sequence is 14 residues long. After removal of 0 bases from V and 7 bases from J, the junction contained 3 bases not matched to a gene. In germline, CDR1 is KGHSH, CDR2 LQKENI. Here the CDR3 reads CASSPPGQGGGYTF. For the CDR3, the DNA is TGTGCCAGCTCACCACCGGGACAGGGCGGTGGCTACACCTTC.

The rearrangement uses TRBV27 and TRBJ1-4; TRBD1 agrees at 10 bases. The junction had 6 bases not matched to a gene; V was cut back by 5 bases and J by 6 bases. The CDR3 is 15 amino acids. The germline gives CDR1 MNHEY, CDR2 SMNVEV (reference sequence). The DNA for the CDR3 is TGTGCCAGCAGTCCGTCGACAGGGGGCGATGAAAAACTGTTTTTT. Its protein product is CASSPSTGGDEKLFF. Full variable domain (remainder filled in from reference TRBV27 and TRBJ1-4): EAQVTQNPRYLITVTGKKLTVTCSQNMNHEYMSWYRQDPGLGLRQIYYSMNVEVTDKGDVPEGYKVSRKEKRNFPLILESPSPNQTSLYFCASSPSTGGDEKLFFGSGTQLSVL.

This clone was found once. The chain uses TRBV30 and TRBJ2-7; the match to TRBD2 covers 8 bases. The CDR3 sequence is 13 residues long. The trim removed 3 bases at V and 4 bases at J, leaving 5 bases unmatched. The germline V gene encodes CDR1 GTSNPN and CDR2 SVGIG (reference sequence). CDR3 in DNA: TGTGCCTGGAGGACGGGGGGGCGATACGAGCAGTACTTC. This codes for CAWRTGGRYEQYF.

The CDR3 sequence is CASSFLRSNGRGHEQYF. Written as DNA, the CDR3 is TGTGCCAGCAGCTTCTTGCGTTCTAATGGCAGGGGCCACGAGCAGTACTTC. The genes are TRBV5-4 and TRBJ2-7; maybe TRBD1 (6 bases). The CDR3 has 17 amino acids. Trimming removed 2 bases from V and 5 bases from J, with 23 bases in between. Germline V lookup: CDR1 SGHNT, CDR2 YYREEE (reference sequence).

This rearrangement joins TRBV27 to TRBJ2-1, with D perhaps TRBD2 (5 bases). The germline V and J ends were trimmed by 9 bases and 3 bases, with 15 bases remaining between them. Looked up from germline, CDR1 is MNHEY and CDR2 is SMNVEV (reference sequence). The CDR3 totals 14 residues. The CDR3 region is CASSSDWNYNEQFF. The CDR3 region has the DNA TGTGCCAGTTCGTCGGACTGGAACTACAATGAGCAGTTCTTC.

V is TRBV5-5 and J is TRBJ1-3; TRBD1 aligns across 7 bases. V shed 2 bases, J shed 2 bases, and the junction held 10 bases outside the gene matches. The CDR3 consists of 17 residues. CDR1 is SGHKS and CDR2 is YYEKEE in the germline V gene (reference sequence). The CDR3 spells CASSLIRPGTAGNTIYF. CDR3 in DNA: TGTGCCAGCAGCTTAATCAGGCCGGGGACAGCTGGAAACACCATATATTTT. The full variable domain, completed using reference TRBV5-5 and TRBJ1-3, is DAGVTQSPTHLIKTRGQQVTLRCSPISGHKSVSWYQQVLGQGPQFIFQYYEKEERGRGNFPDRFSARQFPNYSSELNVNALLLGDSALYLCASSLIRPGTAGNTIYFGEGSWLTVV.

The rearrangement joins TRBV11-2 to TRBJ2-3, with D possibly being TRBD2 (7 bases). The CDR3 runs 16 residues. CDR1 SGHAT and CDR2 FQNNGV come from the germline V gene. V dropped 1 base and J dropped 2 bases, with 13 bases sitting between them. The CDR3 DNA follows: TGTGCCAGCAGCTTAGGACCCGCGGGGGCCACAGATACGCAGTATTTT. Its protein is CASSLGPAGATDTQYF.

This chain links TRBV7-3 with TRBJ2-7; D perhaps matches TRBD1 (8 bases). The V gene lost 8 bases and the J gene lost 6 bases, with 14 bases spanning the gap. Germline lookup yields CDR1 SGHTA and CDR2 FQGTGA. The CDR3 is 12 residues long. The CDR3 DNA reads as TGTGCCAGCGTTAACAGGGGGGGCGAGCAGTACTTC. It yields the protein CASVNRGGEQYF.

V and J are TRBV6-1 and TRBJ2-7; TRBD1 agrees at 8 bases. The CDR3 extends over 13 amino acids. Germline CDR1 MNHNS, CDR2 SASEGT. The V and J ends lost 7 bases and 3 bases, in that order; junction bases with no gene match: 5. The CDR3 DNA is TGTGCCAGCACTTGGACAGGGAGCTACGAGCAGTACTTC. Translating it yields CASTWTGSYEQYF.

The V call is TRBV18, the J call TRBJ2-1, with unresolved D. The CDR3 extends over 11 amino acids. Germline V CDR1 and CDR2: KGHSH, LQKENI. Trimming took 4 bases from V and 7 from J, leaving 5 bases between them. CDR3 nucleotide sequence: TGTGCCAGCTCACGAGATAATGAGCAGTTCTTC. The encoded protein is CASSRDNEQFF.

V is TRBV6-5 and J is TRBJ2-2; 7 positions match TRBD1. V trimming: 7 bases; J trimming: 5 bases; junction bases outside the gene matches: 10. This CDR3 contains 15 residues. Germline assignment: CDR1 MNHEY and CDR2 SVGAGI. The CDR3 DNA follows: TGTGCCAGCACCCTGAGTCAGGGGGTGACCGGGGAGCTGTTTTTT. Protein product: CASTLSQGVTGELFF.

The chain couples TRBV6-5 to TRBJ1-6; 7 bases match TRBD1. V gave up 8 bases and J gave up 8 bases; unmatched junction bases: 12. Germline lookup yields CDR1 MNHEY and CDR2 SVGAGI. This CDR3 region has 15 residues. For the CDR3, the DNA is TGTGCCAGCGGATTGAGACAGGGTTTGCATTCACCCCTCCACTTT. Protein product: CASGLRQGLHSPLHF.

In regard to this clone: Other DNA sequences from this sample encode an identical CDR3 as well. The chain recombines TRBV6-5 with TRBJ2-1; 7 bases fit TRBD2. There are 15 residues in the CDR3. Germline V gene sequence: CDR1 MNHEY, CDR2 SVGAGI. V dropped 2 bases and J dropped 6; count of bases not matched to a gene: 7. DNA of the CDR3: TGTGCCAGCAGTTACCAGCGGGGCTTGATCAATGAGCAGTTCTTC. Translating it yields CASSYQRGLINEQFF.

The J gene is TRBJ2-7, the V gene TRBV7-9; no definite D call. CDR1 is SEHNR and CDR2 is FQNEAQ in the germline V gene (reference sequence). V was trimmed by 1 base and J by 7 bases, leaving 11 bases between them. CDR3 length: 13 residues. In nucleotides, the CDR3 is TGTGCCAGCAGCTTAGATGTGACCGGGGAGCAGTACTTC. This codes for CASSLDVTGEQYF.

The V and J genes are TRBV28 and TRBJ2-7; D may be TRBD2 (6 bases). V was cut by 7 bases and J by 6 bases, with 19 bases left in between. Germline V gives CDR1 MDHEN, CDR2 SYDVKM. The CDR3 contains 14 residues. CDR3 bases: TGTGCCAGCACCACCGGGAGTATAACCCCCGAGCAGTACTTC. The encoded protein is CASTTGSITPEQYF.

The chain uses TRBV5-6 and TRBJ2-7, with D tentatively TRBD2 (5 bases). CDR1 is SGHDT, CDR2 YYEEEE, per germline. The CDR3 runs to 14 residues. V lost 0 bases and J 3 bases, leaving 10 bases between the germline ends. Here the CDR3 DNA reads TGTGCCAGCAGCTTGGGAGGGAAACGCTACGAGCAGTACTTC. This encodes CASSLGGKRYEQYF.

V usage is TRBV29-1 and J usage is TRBJ2-5, with 9 positions matching TRBD2. CDR3 size: 14 residues. Germline lookup yields CDR1 SQVTM and CDR2 ANQGSEA. V trimming: 4 bases; J trimming: 5 bases; junction bases outside the gene matches: 8. The CDR3: CSVGSGRSGETQYF. CDR3 nucleotides: TGCAGCGTTGGGAGCGGGAGGAGTGGTGAGACCCAGTACTTC.

CDR3 sequence reads: CASSFSRLAGVHEQYF. DNA of the CDR3: TGTGCCAGCAGCTTCTCCCGACTAGCGGGGGTCCACGAGCAGTACTTC. This rearrangement joins TRBV11-2 to TRBJ2-7; 12 bases are a match to TRBD2. In germline, CDR1 is SGHAT, CDR2 FQNNGV. With V trimmed by 3 bases and J by 5 bases, 8 bases remained unmatched. The CDR3 covers 16 residues.